This TCR beta chain was documented in a study of blood T cell repertoires in COVID-19. Study background: Researchers got acute and convalescent COVID-19 samples from the United States, Italy and Spain.

With V trimmed by 6 bases and J by 6 bases, 4 bases remained unmatched. The CDR3 contains 15 residues. Germline V lookup: CDR1 SNHLY, CDR2 FYNNEI. Clones were read by immunoSEQ multiplex PCR, and TCRdb kept only the in-frame ones, dropping some. This repertoire shows around 32,000 clones, roughly 93% found once; its top ten account for about 0.85%. V gene TRBV2 combines with J gene TRBJ2-3; 15 bases map to TRBD2. The receptor comes from a male donor with active COVID-19. Sequenced sample: peripheral blood. The CDR3 reads CASRGTSGGKDTQYF. CDR3 DNA sequence: TGTGCCAGCAGGGGGACTAGCGGGGGGAAGGATACGCAGTATTTT.